Below, 15 T cell receptor beta chains from the same sample are listed, as sequenced in a study of PD-L1 blockade in urothelial cancer. TCRdb's copy holds only in-frame clones and misses some; the assay was immunoSEQ multiplex PCR. The sample gives approximately 90,000 clones, about 83% of which show up once; 2% to 2.5% is in the top ten. Time point reported: pretreatment peripheral blood. The source was PBMCs, collected around atezolizumab (anti-PD-L1) treatment. The receptors here all came from a man between 60 and 70 years old with urothelial cancer.

The chain joins TRBV5-5 to TRBJ2-5, with 8 bases fitting TRBD1. This CDR3 contains 17 residues. V was clipped by 2 bases and J by 5 bases; unmatched bases: 14. Germline CDR1 is SGHKS and CDR2 is YYEKEE (reference sequence). CDR3 region: CASSLQGGGNFGETQYF. CDR3 nucleotide sequence: TGTGCCAGCAGCTTACAGGGGGGTGGAAATTTCGGGGAGACCCAGTACTTC.

This clone was seen more than once but under ten times. The chain links TRBV20-1 to TRBJ2-1; possible D gene TRBD2, 5 bases. CDR3 length: 11 amino acids. V lost 6 bases to trimming and J lost 9 bases, with 12 bases between them. The germline V gene encodes CDR1 DFQATT and CDR2 SNEGSKA (reference sequence). The CDR3 reads CSARPGIEQFF. The DNA for the CDR3 is TGCAGTGCCAGACCGGGGATTGAGCAGTTCTTC.

The count of this clone is one. The chain recombines TRBV6-5 with TRBJ2-7, with 11 bases fitting TRBD1. With V trimmed by 7 bases and J by 2 bases, 7 bases remained unmatched. Germline CDR1 and CDR2: MNHEY and SVGAGI. The CDR3 spans 15 residues. The CDR3 region has the DNA TGTGCCAGCACCCCTAGGGGACAGGGGGCCTACGAGCAGTACTTC. Encoded protein: CASTPRGQGAYEQYF.

This clone was counted a single time. The chain combines TRBV28 with TRBJ1-2; the match to TRBD1 covers 8 bases. After removal of 4 bases from V and 7 bases from J, the junction contained 5 bases not matched to a gene. The germline V gene has CDR1 MDHEN and CDR2 SYDVKM. This CDR3 is built from 13 residues. CDR3 residues: CASSSWTGSGYTF. The CDR3 DNA is TGTGCCAGCAGTTCTTGGACAGGGAGTGGCTACACCTTC.

The CDR3 region is CASSPDSQETQYF. The CDR3 DNA is TGCGCCAGCAGCCCTGACAGCCAAGAGACCCAGTACTTC. This chain links TRBV4-3 with TRBJ2-5, with D possibly TRBD1 on 5 matching bases. The germline V gene encodes CDR1 LGHNA and CDR2 YSLEER. Trimming stripped 4 bases from V and 1 base from J, with 7 bases between. This CDR3 is built from 13 residues.

V gene TRBV5-1 combines with J gene TRBJ1-1; possibly TRBD1 for D (6 bases). The CDR3 consists of 18 residues. Germline CDR1 SGHRS, CDR2 YFSETQ. The ends were cut back, 1 base at V and 1 base at J, with 20 bases in the middle. DNA of the CDR3: TGCGCCAGCAGCTTGAGTATCATGCTCGGACAGACGAACACTGAAGCTTTCTTT. It yields the protein CASSLSIMLGQTNTEAFF.

The chain links TRBV7-2 to TRBJ2-5; D unresolved. CDR3 size: 12 residues. Trimming pared 5 bases from V and 0 bases from J, leaving 4 bases between. Germline V lookup: CDR1 SGHTA, CDR2 FQGNSA. The chain's CDR3 is CASSPDQETQYF. CDR3 in DNA: TGTGCCAGCAGCCCGGACCAAGAGACCCAGTACTTC.

The V and J genes are TRBV14 and TRBJ1-3, with a possible D match to TRBD1 (6 bases). Trimming took 5 bases from V and 0 from J, leaving 11 bases between them. Germline CDR1 is SGHDN and CDR2 is FVKESK. The CDR3 contains 15 residues. CDR3 coding DNA: TGTGCCAGCAGCTTCAGGACAGACTCTGGAAACACCATATATTTT. Translation gives CASSFRTDSGNTIYF. Full variable domain (missing parts from reference TRBV14 and TRBJ1-3): EAGVTQFPSHSVIEKGQTVTLRCDPISGHDNLYWYRRVMGKEIKFLLHFVKESKQDESGMPNNRFLAERTGGTYSTLKVQPAELEDSGVYFCASSFRTDSGNTIYFGEGSWLTVV.

The genes are TRBV7-3 and TRBJ2-1; TRBD2 is a possible D gene (6 bases). The CDR3 runs 13 residues. V was shortened by 3 bases and J by 5 bases, with 8 bases between the two germline ends. Germline CDR1 SGHTA, CDR2 FQGTGA. This CDR3 reads CASSFGGDNEQFF. CDR3 nucleotides: TGTGCCAGCAGCTTCGGGGGAGACAATGAGCAGTTCTTC.

The chain couples TRBV18 to TRBJ2-1; perhaps TRBD2 as D (5 bases). The CDR3 sequence is 16 residues long. Germline lookup yields CDR1 KGHSH and CDR2 LQKENI. V was trimmed by 2 bases and J by 0 bases, leaving 11 bases between them. Written as DNA, the CDR3 is TGTGCCAGCTCACCAAACGGGGTTAGCTCCTACAATGAGCAGTTCTTC. Its translation is CASSPNGVSSYNEQFF. Looking up the rest from reference TRBV18 and TRBJ2-1 gives the full variable domain: NAGVMQNPRHLVRRRGQEARLRCSPMKGHSHVYWYRQLPEEGLKFMVYLQKENIIDESGMPKERFSAEFPKEGPSILRIQQVVRGDSAAYFCASSPNGVSSYNEQFFGPGTRLTVL.

The chain recombines TRBV6-5 with TRBJ1-2; D unclear. V lost 8 bases to trimming and J lost 6 bases, with 13 bases between them. Germline V gene sequence: CDR1 MNHEY, CDR2 SVGAGI. The length of the CDR3 is 12 residues. CDR3 bases: TGTGCCAGCCGCCACCGGGGAAATGGCTACACCTTC. Amino acids: CASRHRGNGYTF.

The rearrangement uses TRBV6-5 and TRBJ1-1, with 11 bases that match TRBD1. With 11 bases clipped from V and 2 bases from J, the junction kept 7 bases outside the gene matches. The CDR3 runs 14 residues. Germline CDR1 MNHEY, CDR2 SVGAGI. CDR3 region: CAAGTGGFNTEAFF. The CDR3 coding sequence is TGTGCCGCCGGGACAGGGGGTTTTAACACTGAAGCTTTCTTT.

The chain is built from TRBV29-1 and TRBJ2-5, with 9 bases identical to TRBD2. The CDR3 extends over 14 amino acids. Looked up from germline, CDR1 is SQVTM and CDR2 is ANQGSEA. Trimming at V came to 6 bases and at J to 5 bases, leaving 10 bases not matched to a gene. The CDR3 region is CSVPRGSGSETQYF. The CDR3 DNA follows: TGCAGCGTCCCCAGGGGTAGCGGGAGTGAGACCCAGTACTTC.

The chain has TRBV11-1 and TRBJ2-2, with 12 nucleotides matching TRBD1. Trimming removed 5 bases from V and 7 bases from J; junction bases left unmatched: 8. The length of the CDR3 is 16 residues. Germline CDR1 SGHAT, CDR2 FQDESV (reference sequence). DNA for the CDR3: TGTGCCAGCAGCCCCTCCGGGACAGGGGGCATCGGGGAGCTGTTTTTT. This codes for CASSPSGTGGIGELFF.

The chain employs TRBV7-9 and TRBJ2-7; the D is unclear. V dropped 2 bases and J dropped 3 bases, with 20 bases sitting between them. The germline CDR1 and CDR2 sequences are SEHNR and FQNEAQ (reference sequence). The CDR3 has 17 residues. CDR3 DNA sequence: TGTGCCAGCAGCTTATGTTTTGGCGGAGCCAATTGCTACGAGCAGTACTTC. This translates into CASSLCFGGANCYEQYF. The entire variable domain, with the rest obtained from reference TRBV7-9 and TRBJ2-7, is as follows: DTGVSQNPRHKITKRGQNVTFRCDPISEHNRLYWYRQTLGQGPEFLTYFQNEAQLEKSRLLSDRFSAERPKGSFSTLEIQRTEQGDSAMYLCASSLCFGGANCYEQYFGPGTRLTVT.